The T cell receptor (beta chain) described here comes from a study of PD-L1 blockade in urothelial cancer. As for the study in general: The study started patients on atezolizumab around 2014, giving 1,200 mg intravenously every 3 weeks. Prior chemotherapy in patients spanned 0 to 3 regimens.

This sample's time point: pretreatment peripheral blood. There were between 1 and 8 samples from each patient, taken pretreatment and on-treatment. The CDR3 is 11 residues long. Germline V lookup: CDR1 DFQATT, CDR2 SNEGSKA (reference sequence). V lost 5 bases and J lost 4, with 9 bases in between. The investigators introduced synthetic TCR analog templates into each PCR as spikes. Sequencing used immunoSEQ multiplex PCR; TCRdb keeps in-frame clones, though not all of them. Of 130,000 or so clones in the sample, about four fifths were seen once. The sequence was collected from a man aged 50-59 years with urothelial cancer. The sequencing used PBMCs, collected around atezolizumab (anti-PD-L1) treatment. The chain is built from TRBV20-1 and TRBJ2-7, with D uncertain. CDR3 DNA sequence: TGCAGTGCTGAGAGAGGATACGAGCAGTACTTC. Translated, it gives CSAERGYEQYF.